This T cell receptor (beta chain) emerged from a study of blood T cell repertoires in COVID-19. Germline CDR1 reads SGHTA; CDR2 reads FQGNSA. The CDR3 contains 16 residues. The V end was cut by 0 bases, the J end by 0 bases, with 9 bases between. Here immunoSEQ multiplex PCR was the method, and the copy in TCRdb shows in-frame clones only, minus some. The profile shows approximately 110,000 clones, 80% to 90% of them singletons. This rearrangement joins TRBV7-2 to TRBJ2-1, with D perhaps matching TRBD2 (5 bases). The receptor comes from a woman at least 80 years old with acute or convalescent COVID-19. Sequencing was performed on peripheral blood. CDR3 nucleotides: TGTGCCAGCAGCTTAGCTAGCGCGGTCTCCTACAATGAGCAGTTCTTC. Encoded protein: CASSLASAVSYNEQFF. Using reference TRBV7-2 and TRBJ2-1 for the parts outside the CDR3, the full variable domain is GAGVSQSPSNKVTEKGKDVELRCDPISGHTALYWYRQSLGQGLEFLIYFQGNSAPDKSGLPSDRFSAERTGGSVSTLTIQRTQQEDSAVYLCASSLASAVSYNEQFFGPGTRLTVL.